Below are 27 T cell receptor beta chains sequenced from a single sample in a study of blood T cell repertoires in COVID-19. Produced via immunoSEQ multiplex PCR; TCRdb's table is partial and in-frame only. The sample has roughly 30,000 clones; 65% to 70% are singletons. Sequenced input: peripheral blood. These receptors originate from a human donor in a cohort sampled during active COVID-19.

This chain joins TRBV7-8 and TRBJ2-7, with D unresolved. Germline V gives CDR1 SGHVS, CDR2 FQNEAQ. There are 14 residues in the CDR3. Trimming stripped 1 base from V and 0 bases from J, with 7 bases between. The CDR3 is CASSLERYSYEQYF. The CDR3 DNA reads as TGTGCCAGCAGCTTAGAACGGTACTCCTACGAGCAGTACTTC.

The rearrangement uses TRBV6-2 or TRBV6-3 and TRBJ2-1; 7 nucleotides align to TRBD1. This CDR3 comprises 13 residues. Germline CDR1 reads MNHEY; CDR2 reads SVGEGT. With V trimmed by 4 bases and J by 7 bases, 4 bases remained unmatched. CDR3 bases: TGTGCCAGCAGTTCAGAGACAGGGAATGAGCAGTTCTTC. Amino acids: CASSSETGNEQFF.

This clone was recorded a few times. This chain joins TRBV7-2 and TRBJ1-5; tentatively, D is TRBD1 (5 bases). This CDR3 is 14 amino acids long. Germline loops: CDR1 SGHTA, CDR2 FQGNSA. Trimming took 4 bases from V and 4 from J, leaving 11 bases between them. CDR3 in DNA: TGTGCCAGCAGCTCTAATCAGGGAAATCAGCCCCAGCATTTT. It yields the protein CASSSNQGNQPQHF.

The chain combines TRBV7-3 with TRBJ1-6, with TRBD1 matching over 12 bases. The CDR3 contains 16 residues. Losses at the gene ends were 4 bases for V and 7 bases for J; bases not matched to a gene: 5. In germline, CDR1 is SGHTA, CDR2 FQGTGA. CDR3 in amino acids: CASSSRDRGRNSPLHF. The CDR3 coding sequence is TGTGCCAGCAGCTCCCGGGACAGGGGGCGGAATTCACCCCTCCACTTT. Full variable domain (outside the CDR3, taken from reference TRBV7-3 and TRBJ1-6): GAGVSQTPSNKVTEKGKYVELRCDPISGHTALYWYRQSLGQGPEFLIYFQGTGAADDSGLPNDRFFAVRPEGSVSTLKIQRTERGDSAVYLCASSSRDRGRNSPLHFGNGTRLTVT.

The chain combines TRBV27 with TRBJ2-3, with 11 bases that match TRBD2. The CDR3 totals 15 residues. Germline loops: CDR1 MNHEY, CDR2 SMNVEV (reference sequence). V shed 6 bases, J shed 3 bases, and the junction held 5 bases outside the gene matches. The CDR3 nucleotides read TGTGCCAGCAGCCCGGGACTAGCGGAGACAGATACGCAGTATTTT. Protein: CASSPGLAETDTQYF.

A few counts support this clone. The CDR3, as DNA: TGTGCCAGCAGTGAGTTGGCGGACGGCCCGGGGAATCAGCCCCAGCATTTT. Translating it yields CASSELADGPGNQPQHF. This chain links TRBV2 with TRBJ1-5, with unresolved D. V was shortened by 3 bases and J by 4 bases, with 19 bases between the two germline ends. The CDR3 has 17 amino acids. Germline V gives CDR1 SNHLY, CDR2 FYNNEI.

This clone is termed medium-sized. V and J are TRBV5-4 and TRBJ2-7, with no clear D. V was trimmed by 2 bases and J by 0 bases, leaving 9 bases between them. The CDR3 loop spans 14 amino acids. From germline, CDR1 is SGHNT and CDR2 YYREEE (reference sequence). In DNA, the CDR3 is TGTGCCAGCAGCTTTATTGAGAGCTCCTACGAGCAGTACTTC. Amino acid sequence: CASSFIESSYEQYF. Looking up the rest from reference TRBV5-4 and TRBJ2-7 gives the full variable domain: ETGVTQSPTHLIKTRGQQVTLRCSSQSGHNTVSWYQQALGQGPQFIFQYYREEENGRGNFPPRFSGLQFPNYSSELNVNALELDDSALYLCASSFIESSYEQYFGPGTRLTVT.

This clone has only one observation. The J gene is TRBJ2-5, the V gene TRBV27, with unresolved D. This CDR3 region has 14 residues. V shed 5 bases and J shed 1 base, with 11 bases lying between them. Germline V gives CDR1 MNHEY, CDR2 SMNVEV (reference sequence). In nucleotides, the CDR3 is TGTGCCAGCAGTCCCCGCCCAGGCCAAGAGACCCAGTACTTC. This gives the protein CASSPRPGQETQYF.

The chain is built from TRBV29-1 and TRBJ2-1; 11 nucleotides match TRBD2. CDR3 length equals 17 residues. Trimming cost V 7 bases and J 3 bases; bases outside gene matches: 14. CDR1 SQVTM and CDR2 ANQGSEA come from the germline V gene. The CDR3 protein is CSAHPSGGPQIYNEQFF. The CDR3 bases are TGCAGCGCTCACCCTAGCGGGGGGCCCCAGATCTACAATGAGCAGTTCTTC.

The chain uses TRBV3-1 (or the pseudogene TRBV3-2) and TRBJ2-5, with TRBD2 matching 9 bases. V lost 4 bases, J lost 4 bases, and 10 bases stayed unmatched. The CDR3 extends over 16 amino acids. Germline V gene data show CDR1 as LGHDT and CDR2 as YNNKEL (reference sequence). CDR3 region: CASSPPAGGSGETQYF. Here the CDR3 DNA reads TGTGCCAGCAGCCCGCCAGCGGGGGGATCGGGAGAGACCCAGTACTTC.

This clone was detected only a few times. The chain links TRBV10-1 to TRBJ1-5, with TRBD1 matching 7 bases. V lost 6 bases to trimming and J lost 4 bases; unmatched junction nucleotides: 15. Germline CDR1 WNHNN, CDR2 SYGVQD (reference sequence). The CDR3 covers 17 residues. Written as DNA, the CDR3 is TGCGCCAGCAGCGCAAAAAGAGGGACAGTACGAAATCAGCCCCAGCATTTT. Amino acid sequence: CASSAKRGTVRNQPQHF.

The CDR3 DNA is TGTGCCAGCAGTTACACCCAGACAGGGTTTGGAGAAAAACTGTTTTTT. Protein: CASSYTQTGFGEKLFF. This chain links TRBV6-5 with TRBJ1-4, with 7 bases that match TRBD1. CDR1 and CDR2 from the germline V gene are MNHEY and SVGAGI. V shed 2 bases and J 8 bases; nucleotides not matched to a gene: 11. This CDR3 spans 16 amino acids.

The chain uses TRBV7-2 and TRBJ2-7, with a possible D match to TRBD2 (6 bases). The germline gives CDR1 SGHTA, CDR2 FQGNSA. Trimming stripped 4 bases from V and 0 bases from J, with 13 bases between. The CDR3 totals 15 residues. The CDR3 nucleotides read TGTGCCAGCAGCTCGCTCGGGACTGTCTCCTACGAGCAGTACTTC. Translated, it gives CASSSLGTVSYEQYF.

This sequence joins TRBV18 and TRBJ2-2; 8 bases match TRBD2. Germline-derived CDR1 and CDR2 are KGHSH and LQKENI. The CDR3 loop spans 15 amino acids. V was pared by 4 bases and J by 1 base, with 2 bases of the junction left unmatched. In DNA, the CDR3 is TGTGCCAGCTCACGAACTAGCGGGAACACCGGGGAGCTGTTTTTT. It translates to CASSRTSGNTGELFF.

This sequence joins TRBV6-4 and TRBJ1-2; possibly TRBD1 for D (6 bases). The CDR3 spans 13 residues. V dropped 5 bases and J dropped 0 bases, with 7 bases sitting between them. CDR1 MRHNA and CDR2 SNTAGT come from the germline V gene. CDR3 residues: CASSRTANYGYTF. CDR3 DNA: TGTGCCAGCAGTCGGACAGCTAACTATGGCTACACCTTC.

The gene calls are TRBV27 and TRBJ2-6; D may be TRBD1 (5 bases). V gave up 2 bases and J gave up 0 bases, with 14 bases separating them. The germline gives CDR1 MNHEY, CDR2 SMNVEV (reference sequence). The CDR3 spans 18 residues. The DNA of the CDR3 is TGTGCCAGCAGTTTAGACAGTCCCTATTTCTCTGGGGCCAACGTCCTGACTTTC. This encodes CASSLDSPYFSGANVLTF.

The sample holds a few counts of this clone. The rearrangement links TRBV4-2 to TRBJ2-7, with 8 bases that match TRBD1. The CDR3 is 16 residues long. CDR1 is LGHNA, CDR2 YNFKEQ, per germline. The V gene end was trimmed by 3 bases and the J gene end by 4 bases; junction bases not matched to a gene: 11. The chain's CDR3 is CASSHDGQGGIYEQYF. CDR3 sequence (DNA): TGTGCCAGCAGCCACGACGGACAGGGAGGAATTTACGAGCAGTACTTC.

The rearrangement joins TRBV7-8 to TRBJ2-1; no reliable D call. Trimming cost V 1 base and J 7 bases, with 20 bases left between them. Germline CDR1 SGHVS, CDR2 FQNEAQ. The CDR3 is 17 amino acids. The CDR3, as DNA: TGTGCCAGCAGCTTAGGACCTTTTGGCGGTCGAGGTAATGAGCAGTTCTTC. Protein product: CASSLGPFGGRGNEQFF.

The CDR3 region has the DNA TGTGCCAGCAGCCAACTTAGCTACGAGCAGTACTTC. Translated, it gives CASSQLSYEQYF. The chain carries TRBV3-1 (or the pseudogene TRBV3-2) and TRBJ2-7; no definite D call. The CDR3 length is 12 residues. Germline V CDR1 and CDR2: LGHDT, YNNKEL (reference sequence). Between the trimmed V and J ends, which lost 2 bases and 3 bases, there was a span of 5 bases.

This clone has only a few counts. The genes are TRBV12-3 or TRBV12-4 and TRBJ2-1, with a weak D call TRBD2 (6 bases). The CDR3 is made up of 13 amino acids. The V and J ends lost 5 bases and 9 bases respectively, with 14 bases between them. CDR3 residues: CASSPWTNVEQFF. CDR3 bases: TGTGCCAGCAGTCCCTGGACTAATGTTGAGCAGTTCTTC.

V gene TRBV6-5 combines with J gene TRBJ2-2; weak D call: TRBD2 (6 bases). The CDR3 covers 13 residues. Germline loops: CDR1 MNHEY, CDR2 SVGAGI. Trimming stripped 6 bases from V and 5 bases from J, with 10 bases between. The CDR3 protein is CASSQGLTGELFF. CDR3 nucleotides: TGTGCCAGCAGCCAGGGACTGACCGGGGAGCTGTTTTTT.

This clone was seen only a few times. The chain employs TRBV19 and TRBJ1-2; TRBD1 might be the D (6 bases). This CDR3 is built from 17 residues. Germline values: CDR1 LNHDA, CDR2 SQIVND (reference sequence). V gave up 0 bases and J gave up 4 bases, with 18 bases separating them. CDR3 in amino acids: CASSIDAGAGKLYGYTF. DNA of the CDR3: TGTGCCAGTAGTATAGATGCAGGGGCCGGTAAACTCTATGGCTACACCTTC.

The J gene is TRBJ2-7, the V gene TRBV6-2 or TRBV6-3; 8 nucleotides agree with TRBD1. The ends lost 5 bases at V and 2 bases at J; junction bases unmatched: 2. Per germline, CDR1 MNHEY and CDR2 SVGEGT. The CDR3 has 13 amino acids. This chain's CDR3 is CASSADRAYEQYF. The CDR3 coding sequence is TGTGCCAGCAGTGCGGACAGGGCCTACGAGCAGTACTTC.

The rearrangement links TRBV7-2 to TRBJ2-7; TRBD1 matches at 11 bases. CDR1 is SGHTA and CDR2 is FQGNSA in the germline V gene. The CDR3 runs to 16 residues. Trimming removed 0 bases from V and 1 base from J; junction bases left unmatched: 2. CDR3 residues: CASSLAGTGGSYEQYF. Written as DNA, the CDR3 is TGTGCCAGCAGCTTAGCTGGGACAGGGGGATCCTACGAGCAGTACTTC.

This rearrangement joins TRBV5-4 to TRBJ1-2, with 8 bases fitting TRBD1. The CDR3 is 16 amino acids. Germline assignment: CDR1 SGHNT and CDR2 YYREEE (reference sequence). The trim removed 2 bases at V and 2 bases at J, leaving 8 bases unmatched. In DNA form, the CDR3 reads TGTGCCAGCAGCTTCCCTGGAGCAGGGGGCAACTATGGCTACACCTTC. Its protein product is CASSFPGAGGNYGYTF.

In this sample, this clone turned up a few times. The gene calls are TRBV7-6 and TRBJ2-1; D not certain. This CDR3 has 13 amino acids. Germline V gene sequence: CDR1 SGHVS, CDR2 FNYEAQ. The V end was cut by 2 bases, the J end by 4 bases, with 6 bases between. The CDR3 is CASSLLRYNEQFF. CDR3 sequence (DNA): TGTGCCAGCAGCTTACTGAGATACAATGAGCAGTTCTTC.

The chain employs TRBV2 and TRBJ2-5; weak D call: TRBD2 (6 bases). Per germline, CDR1 SNHLY and CDR2 FYNNEI. The CDR3 consists of 16 residues. Trimming cost V 4 bases and J 4 bases, with 19 bases left between them. This chain's CDR3 is CASSGENPSGRETQYF. CDR3 DNA: TGTGCCAGCAGTGGGGAGAACCCGTCCGGGAGAGAGACCCAGTACTTC.